Below, 14 T cell receptor beta chains from the same sample are listed, as sequenced in a study of CD8+ T cells in alopecia areata. Treatment indicated: oral pan-JAK inhibitor, 5-10 mg twice daily. cDNA prepared by RNA extraction and subsequent reverse transcription served as the template for sequencing. Repertoires were generated with immunoSEQ multiplex PCR, while TCRdb's copy carries only in-frame clones and drops some. This sample has 150,000 to 200,000 clones, with roughly 65% found just once. The sample here was CD4+ T cells sorted from blood, taken at week 4, from a patient treated with tofacitinib. The receptor set was obtained from a human donor with alopecia areata.

The chain recombines TRBV30 with TRBJ2-3; D remains ambiguous. The CDR3 loop spans 15 amino acids. V was clipped by 2 bases and J by 0 bases, with 12 bases between them. CDR1 and CDR2 from the germline V gene are GTSNPN and SVGIG (reference sequence). For the CDR3, the DNA is TGTGCCTGGAGTAGGTTGCCCGAGAGCACAGATACGCAGTATTTT. Its protein product is CAWSRLPESTDTQYF.

This clone was counted many times. The rearrangement uses TRBV18 and TRBJ1-2; D not certain. V was clipped by 6 bases and J by 3 bases, with 14 bases between them. Per the germline V gene, CDR1 is KGHSH and CDR2 is LQKENI. This CDR3 has 14 residues. CDR3 in DNA: TGTGCCAGCTCCCCTAGTAGAGACGACTATGGCTACACCTTC. Its protein is CASSPSRDDYGYTF.

This chain links TRBV6-1 with TRBJ1-2; 9 nucleotides agree with TRBD1. The germline V gene encodes CDR1 MNHNS and CDR2 SASEGT. The trim removed 6 bases at V and 5 bases at J, leaving 1 base unmatched. The CDR3 is 12 residues long. This chain's CDR3 is CASSGQGYGYTF. CDR3 sequence (DNA): TGTGCCAGCAGCGGACAGGGGTATGGCTACACCTTC.

This clone appeared a few times. The chain links TRBV5-6 to TRBJ2-7; D unclear. The germline V gene has CDR1 SGHDT and CDR2 YYEEEE. This CDR3 has 13 amino acids. Trimming pared 1 base from V and 3 bases from J, leaving 8 bases between. The CDR3 DNA is TGTGCCAGCAGCTTGAGGGTGGGCTACGAGCAGTACTTC. Protein: CASSLRVGYEQYF.

V usage is TRBV9 and J usage is TRBJ1-2; 7 bases match TRBD1. Unmatched junction bases numbered 11, after V lost 0 bases and J lost 3 bases. This CDR3 is built from 17 residues. Per germline, CDR1 SGDLS and CDR2 YYNGEE. The CDR3 nucleotides read TGTGCCAGCAGCGTAGTGACAGGGCAAAACTTCGACTATGGCTACACCTTC. Translating it yields CASSVVTGQNFDYGYTF.

The chain is built from TRBV5-4 and TRBJ1-6, with 7 positions matching TRBD1. CDR1 is SGHNT and CDR2 is YYREEE in the germline V gene (reference sequence). The V gene end was trimmed by 3 bases and the J gene end by 8 bases; junction bases not matched to a gene: 5. The CDR3 is made up of 14 amino acids. The CDR3 region has the DNA TGTGCCAGCAGCTCGGACAGGAGCCATTCACCCCTCCACTTT. Its protein product is CASSSDRSHSPLHF.

The chain links TRBV6-5 to TRBJ2-2; TRBD1 is a possible D gene (5 bases). Trimming shortened V by 7 bases and J by 1 base, and 10 bases separated the two germline ends. The CDR3 has 14 amino acids. Germline CDR1 MNHEY, CDR2 SVGAGI. The CDR3 protein is CASNGAMNTGELFF. Written as DNA, the CDR3 is TGTGCCAGCAATGGGGCCATGAACACCGGGGAGCTGTTTTTT.

The rearrangement joins TRBV10-3 to TRBJ2-7; D tentatively fits TRBD1 or TRBD2 (6 bases each). Trimming removed 11 bases from V and 7 bases from J, with 24 bases in between. The CDR3 runs 14 residues. Germline V CDR1 and CDR2: ENHRY, SYGVKD. In nucleotides, the CDR3 is TGTGCCCACAACGACGGGGGCCTTCTTTGGGAGCAGTACTTC. Amino acids: CAHNDGGLLWEQYF.

J is TRBJ2-5 and V is TRBV2; possibly TRBD2 for D (6 bases). Germline loops: CDR1 SNHLY, CDR2 FYNNEI. The CDR3 has 15 residues. Trimming removed 7 bases from V and 5 bases from J, with 20 bases in between. Written as DNA, the CDR3 is TGTGCCAGCAAGACCGGGAGACTTTACAGGGAGACCCAGTACTTC. Translated, it gives CASKTGRLYRETQYF. Combining the CDR3 with reference TRBV2 and TRBJ2-5 gives the whole variable domain EPEVTQTPSHQVTQMGQEVILRCVPISNHLYFYWYRQILGQKVEFLVSFYNNEISEKSEIFDDQFSVERPDGSNFTLKIRSTKLEDSAMYFCASKTGRLYRETQYFGPGTRLLVL.

V gene TRBV5-4 combines with J gene TRBJ1-4, with a weak D call TRBD1 (5 bases). V was cut by 3 bases and J by 8 bases, with 17 bases left in between. CDR1 and CDR2 from the germline V gene are SGHNT and YYREEE (reference sequence). The CDR3 length is 15 residues. The CDR3 DNA reads as TGTGCCAGCAGCTCTACCGGGACTCATAGGGAAAAACTGTTTTTT. Protein sequence: CASSSTGTHREKLFF.

The genes are TRBV27 and TRBJ2-4; possibly TRBD1 for D (6 bases). The V gene's germline CDR1 is MNHEY and CDR2 SMNVEV (reference sequence). Trimming removed 2 bases at V and 0 bases at J, with 11 bases between. The CDR3 has 16 amino acids. CDR3 loop: CASSLRGTPAKNIQYF. CDR3 nucleotides: TGTGCCAGCAGTTTAAGGGGGACCCCAGCCAAAAACATTCAGTACTTC.

The V gene is TRBV5-6, the J gene TRBJ2-5; D might be TRBD1 (6 bases). This CDR3 contains 14 residues. Germline V gene lookup returns CDR1 SGHDT and CDR2 YYEEEE. Between the trimmed V and J ends, which lost 0 bases and 7 bases, there was a span of 13 bases. CDR3 region: CASSLDGGGGTQYF. CDR3 in DNA: TGTGCCAGCAGCTTGGATGGGGGCGGCGGGACCCAGTACTTC.

In its sample, this clone was seen once. V gene TRBV30 combines with J gene TRBJ1-2; no clear D gene. The V gene's germline CDR1 is GTSNPN and CDR2 SVGIG (reference sequence). With 4 bases removed from V and 3 bases from J, the gap between germline ends came to 18 bases. The CDR3 loop spans 15 amino acids. DNA for the CDR3: TGTGCCTGGATACCAGGACCGGCCGAGGACTATGGCTACACCTTC. Protein: CAWIPGPAEDYGYTF.

The chain joins TRBV29-1 to TRBJ2-6; TRBD1 matches 7 bases. The CDR3 covers 14 residues. Germline assignment: CDR1 SQVTM and CDR2 ANQGSEA. Unmatched junction bases numbered 2, after V lost 5 bases and J lost 1 base. This CDR3 is CSVLGQSGANVLTF. CDR3 in DNA: TGCAGCGTTTTGGGACAGTCTGGGGCCAACGTCCTGACTTTC.